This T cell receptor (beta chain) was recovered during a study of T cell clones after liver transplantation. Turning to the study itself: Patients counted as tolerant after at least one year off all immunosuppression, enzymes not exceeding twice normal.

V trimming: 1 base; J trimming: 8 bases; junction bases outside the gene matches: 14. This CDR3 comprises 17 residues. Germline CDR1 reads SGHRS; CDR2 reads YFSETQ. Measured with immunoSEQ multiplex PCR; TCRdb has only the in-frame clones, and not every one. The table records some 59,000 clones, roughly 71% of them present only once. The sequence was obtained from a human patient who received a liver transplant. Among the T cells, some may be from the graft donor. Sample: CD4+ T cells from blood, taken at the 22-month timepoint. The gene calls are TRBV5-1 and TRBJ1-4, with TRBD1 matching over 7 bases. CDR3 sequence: CASSLRGQPSLGEKLFF. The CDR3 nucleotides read TGCGCCAGCAGCTTGAGGGGACAGCCGTCTTTGGGGGAAAAACTGTTTTTT.